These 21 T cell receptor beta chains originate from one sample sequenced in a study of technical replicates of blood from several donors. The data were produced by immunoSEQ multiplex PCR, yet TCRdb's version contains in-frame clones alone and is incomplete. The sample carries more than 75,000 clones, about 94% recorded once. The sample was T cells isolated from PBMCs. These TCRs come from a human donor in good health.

The CDR3 DNA sequence: TGCGCCAGCAGCCCAGCTATGAAGGAGATTCACAATGAGCAGTTCTTC. This encodes CASSPAMKEIHNEQFF. This rearrangement joins TRBV4-3 to TRBJ2-1; unclear D gene. The germline V and J ends were trimmed by 4 bases and 5 bases, with 18 bases remaining between them. The germline CDR1 and CDR2 sequences are LGHNA and YSLEER. The CDR3 totals 16 residues.

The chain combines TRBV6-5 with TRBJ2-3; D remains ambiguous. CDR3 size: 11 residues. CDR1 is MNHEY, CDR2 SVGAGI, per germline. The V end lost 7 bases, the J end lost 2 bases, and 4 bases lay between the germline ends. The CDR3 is CASTNTDTQYF. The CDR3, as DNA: TGTGCCAGCACAAACACAGATACGCAGTATTTT.

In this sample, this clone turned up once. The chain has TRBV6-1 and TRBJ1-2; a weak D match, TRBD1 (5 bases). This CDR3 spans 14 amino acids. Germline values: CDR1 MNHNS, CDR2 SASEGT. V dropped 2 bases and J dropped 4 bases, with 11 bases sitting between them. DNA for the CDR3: TGTGCCAGCAGTGAAATAGGCAGGGCCTATGGCTACACCTTC. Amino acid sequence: CASSEIGRAYGYTF.

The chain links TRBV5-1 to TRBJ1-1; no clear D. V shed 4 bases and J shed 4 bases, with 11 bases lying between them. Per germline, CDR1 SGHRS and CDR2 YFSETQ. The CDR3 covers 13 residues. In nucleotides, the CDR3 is TGCGCCAGCAGCCTCCCGGGTAGCACTGAAGCTTTCTTT. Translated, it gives CASSLPGSTEAFF.

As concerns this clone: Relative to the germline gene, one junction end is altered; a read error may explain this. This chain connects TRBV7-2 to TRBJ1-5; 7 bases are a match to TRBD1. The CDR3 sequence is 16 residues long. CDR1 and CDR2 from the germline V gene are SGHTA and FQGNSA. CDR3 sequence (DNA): TGTGCCAGCAGCTTACAAACAGGGGCTAGCATTCAGCCCCAGCATTTT. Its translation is CASSLQTGASIQPQHF.

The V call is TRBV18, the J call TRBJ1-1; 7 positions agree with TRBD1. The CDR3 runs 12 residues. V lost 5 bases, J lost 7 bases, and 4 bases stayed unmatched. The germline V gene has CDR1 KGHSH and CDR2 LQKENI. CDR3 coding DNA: TGTGCCAGCTCATCGGACAGGAATGAAGCTTTCTTT. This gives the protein CASSSDRNEAFF.

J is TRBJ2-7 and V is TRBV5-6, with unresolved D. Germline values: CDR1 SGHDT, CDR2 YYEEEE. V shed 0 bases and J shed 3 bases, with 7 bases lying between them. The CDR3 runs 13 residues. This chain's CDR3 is CASSLVQNYEQYF. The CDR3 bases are TGTGCCAGCAGCTTGGTACAGAACTACGAGCAGTACTTC.

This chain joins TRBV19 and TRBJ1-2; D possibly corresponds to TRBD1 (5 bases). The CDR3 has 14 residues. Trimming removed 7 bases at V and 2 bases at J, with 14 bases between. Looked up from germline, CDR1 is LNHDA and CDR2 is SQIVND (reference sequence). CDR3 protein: CASTYLQANYGYTF. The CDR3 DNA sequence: TGTGCCAGTACCTATCTACAGGCGAACTATGGCTACACCTTC.

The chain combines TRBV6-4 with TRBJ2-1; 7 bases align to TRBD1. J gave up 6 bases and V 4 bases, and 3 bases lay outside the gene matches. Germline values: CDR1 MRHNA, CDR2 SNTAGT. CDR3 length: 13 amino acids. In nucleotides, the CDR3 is TGTGCCAGCAGTGGAGGGACAGCCAATGAGCAGTTCTTC. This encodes CASSGGTANEQFF.

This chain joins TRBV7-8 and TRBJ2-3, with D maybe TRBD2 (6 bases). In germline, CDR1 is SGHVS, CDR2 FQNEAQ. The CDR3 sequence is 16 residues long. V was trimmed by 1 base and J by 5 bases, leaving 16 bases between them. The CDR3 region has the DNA TGTGCCAGCAGCTTAGAAGGGCGGGAAGGGATAGATACGCAGTATTTT. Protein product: CASSLEGREGIDTQYF.

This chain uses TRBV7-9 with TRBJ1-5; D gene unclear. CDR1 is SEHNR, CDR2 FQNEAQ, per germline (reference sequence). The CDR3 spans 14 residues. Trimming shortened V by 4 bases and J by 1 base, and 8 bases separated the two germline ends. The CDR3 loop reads CASSSLTSNQPQHF. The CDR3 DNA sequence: TGTGCCAGCAGCTCGCTAACCAGCAATCAGCCCCAGCATTTT.

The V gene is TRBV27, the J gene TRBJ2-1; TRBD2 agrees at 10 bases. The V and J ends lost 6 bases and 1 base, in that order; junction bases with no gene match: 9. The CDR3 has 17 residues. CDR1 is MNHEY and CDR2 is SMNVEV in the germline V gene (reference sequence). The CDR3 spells CASRGLAPHLSYNEQFF. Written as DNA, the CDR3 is TGTGCCAGCAGGGGACTAGCGCCTCACTTATCCTACAATGAGCAGTTCTTC.

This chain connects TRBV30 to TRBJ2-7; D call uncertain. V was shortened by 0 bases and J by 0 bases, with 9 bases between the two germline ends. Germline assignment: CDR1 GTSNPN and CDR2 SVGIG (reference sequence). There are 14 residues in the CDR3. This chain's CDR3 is CAWSVRASSYEQYF. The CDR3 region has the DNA TGTGCCTGGAGTGTGAGAGCGTCCTCCTACGAGCAGTACTTC.

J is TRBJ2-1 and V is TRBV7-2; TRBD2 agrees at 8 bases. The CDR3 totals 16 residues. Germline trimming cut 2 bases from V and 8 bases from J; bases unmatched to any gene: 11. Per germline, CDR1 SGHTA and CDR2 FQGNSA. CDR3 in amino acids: CASSLQSGTSIDEQFF. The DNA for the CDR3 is TGTGCCAGCAGCTTACAATCCGGGACTAGTATCGATGAGCAGTTCTTC. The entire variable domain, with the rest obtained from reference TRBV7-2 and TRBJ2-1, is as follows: GAGVSQSPSNKVTEKGKDVELRCDPISGHTALYWYRQSLGQGLEFLIYFQGNSAPDKSGLPSDRFSAERTGGSVSTLTIQRTQQEDSAVYLCASSLQSGTSIDEQFFGPGTRLTVL.

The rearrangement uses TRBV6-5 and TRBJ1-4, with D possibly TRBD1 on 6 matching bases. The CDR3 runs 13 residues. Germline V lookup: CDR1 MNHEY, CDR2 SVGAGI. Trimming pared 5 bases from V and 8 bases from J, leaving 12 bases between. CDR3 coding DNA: TGTGCCAGCAGTCCACAGGGCCCCGAAAAACTGTTTTTT. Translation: CASSPQGPEKLFF.

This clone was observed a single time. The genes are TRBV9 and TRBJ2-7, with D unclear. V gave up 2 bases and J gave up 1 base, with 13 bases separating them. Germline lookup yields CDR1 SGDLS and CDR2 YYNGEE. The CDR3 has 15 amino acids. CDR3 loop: CASSVAVAGSYEQYF. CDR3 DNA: TGTGCCAGCAGCGTTGCGGTTGCTGGGTCCTACGAGCAGTACTTC.

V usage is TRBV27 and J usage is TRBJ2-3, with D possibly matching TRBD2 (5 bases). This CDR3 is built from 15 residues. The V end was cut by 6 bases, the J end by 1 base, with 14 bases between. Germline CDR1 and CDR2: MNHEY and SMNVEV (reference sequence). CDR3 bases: TGTGCCAGCAGGACCCTCTCGAGGGGCACAGATACGCAGTATTTT. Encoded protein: CASRTLSRGTDTQYF.

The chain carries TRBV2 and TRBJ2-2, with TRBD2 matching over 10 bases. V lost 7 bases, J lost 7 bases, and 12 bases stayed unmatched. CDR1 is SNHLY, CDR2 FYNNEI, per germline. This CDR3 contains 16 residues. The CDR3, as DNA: TGTGCCAGCATCGAGGTTCTAGCGGGAGCGGACGGGGAGCTGTTTTTT. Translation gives CASIEVLAGADGELFF.

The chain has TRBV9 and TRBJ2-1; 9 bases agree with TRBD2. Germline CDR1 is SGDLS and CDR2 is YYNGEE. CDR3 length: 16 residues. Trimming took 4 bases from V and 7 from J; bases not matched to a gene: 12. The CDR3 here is CASSRGGGRAGNEQFF. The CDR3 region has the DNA TGTGCCAGCAGCAGAGGGGGCGGGAGGGCCGGGAATGAGCAGTTCTTC.

The CDR3 spells CASSQGRGYTGELFF. The CDR3 nucleotides are TGTGCCAGCAGCCAAGGCCGGGGTTACACCGGGGAGCTGTTTTTT. The chain is built from TRBV4-2 and TRBJ2-2; D is possibly TRBD2 (5 bases). Deletions cut 1 base from V and 3 bases from J, with 9 bases between. The germline CDR1 and CDR2 sequences are LGHNA and YNFKEQ. The CDR3 runs 15 residues.

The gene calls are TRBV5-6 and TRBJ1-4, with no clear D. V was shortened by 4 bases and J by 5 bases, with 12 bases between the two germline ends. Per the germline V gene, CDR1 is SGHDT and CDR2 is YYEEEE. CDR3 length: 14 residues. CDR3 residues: CASSGDPGNEKLFF. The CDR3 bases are TGTGCCAGCAGCGGCGATCCGGGAAATGAAAAACTGTTTTTT.